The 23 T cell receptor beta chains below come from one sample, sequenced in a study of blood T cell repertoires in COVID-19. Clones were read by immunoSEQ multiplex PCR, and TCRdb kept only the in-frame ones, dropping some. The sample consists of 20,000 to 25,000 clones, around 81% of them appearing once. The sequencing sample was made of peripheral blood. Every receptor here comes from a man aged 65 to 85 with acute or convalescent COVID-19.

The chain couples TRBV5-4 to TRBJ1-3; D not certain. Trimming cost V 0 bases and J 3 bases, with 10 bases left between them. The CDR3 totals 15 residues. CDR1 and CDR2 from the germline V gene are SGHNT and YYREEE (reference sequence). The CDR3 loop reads CASSLAEVGGNTIYF. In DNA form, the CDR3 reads TGTGCCAGCAGCTTGGCAGAGGTCGGTGGAAACACCATATATTTT.

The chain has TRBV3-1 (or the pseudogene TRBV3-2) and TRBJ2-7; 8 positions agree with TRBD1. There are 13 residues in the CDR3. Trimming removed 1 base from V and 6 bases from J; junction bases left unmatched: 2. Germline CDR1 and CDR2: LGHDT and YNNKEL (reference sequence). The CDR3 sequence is CASSQGTGREQYF. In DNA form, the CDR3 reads TGTGCCAGCAGCCAAGGGACAGGGCGCGAGCAGTACTTC.

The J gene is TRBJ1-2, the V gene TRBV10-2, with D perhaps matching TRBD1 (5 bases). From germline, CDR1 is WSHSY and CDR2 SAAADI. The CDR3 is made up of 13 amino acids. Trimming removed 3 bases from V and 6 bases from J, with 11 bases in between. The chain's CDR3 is CASSDTRADGYTF. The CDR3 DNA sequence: TGCGCCAGCAGTGATACCAGGGCAGATGGCTACACCTTC.

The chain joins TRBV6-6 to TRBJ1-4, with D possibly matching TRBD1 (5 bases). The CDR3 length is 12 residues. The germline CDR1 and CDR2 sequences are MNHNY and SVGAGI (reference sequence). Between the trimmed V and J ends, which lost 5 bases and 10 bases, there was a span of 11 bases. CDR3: CASSPPGGKLFF. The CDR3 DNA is TGTGCCAGCAGTCCACCCGGGGGAAAACTGTTTTTT.

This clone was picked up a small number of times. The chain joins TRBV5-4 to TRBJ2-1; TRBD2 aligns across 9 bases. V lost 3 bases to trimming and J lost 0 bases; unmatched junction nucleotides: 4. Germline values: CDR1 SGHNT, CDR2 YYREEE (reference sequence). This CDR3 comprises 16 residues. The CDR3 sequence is CASSSAAGGSYNEQFF. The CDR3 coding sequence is TGTGCCAGCAGCTCTGCAGCGGGGGGCTCCTACAATGAGCAGTTCTTC.

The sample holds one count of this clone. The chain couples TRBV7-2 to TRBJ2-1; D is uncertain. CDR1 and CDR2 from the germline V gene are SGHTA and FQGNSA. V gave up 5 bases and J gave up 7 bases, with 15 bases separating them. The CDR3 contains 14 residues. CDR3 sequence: CASSLTVGWNEQFF. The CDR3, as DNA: TGTGCCAGCAGCCTCACAGTTGGATGGAATGAGCAGTTCTTC.

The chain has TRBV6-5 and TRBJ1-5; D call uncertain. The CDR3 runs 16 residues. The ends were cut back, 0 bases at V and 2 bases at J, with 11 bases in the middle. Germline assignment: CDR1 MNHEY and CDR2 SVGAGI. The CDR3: CASSYSWVGGNQPQHF. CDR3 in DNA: TGTGCCAGCAGTTACTCGTGGGTCGGGGGCAATCAGCCCCAGCATTTT.

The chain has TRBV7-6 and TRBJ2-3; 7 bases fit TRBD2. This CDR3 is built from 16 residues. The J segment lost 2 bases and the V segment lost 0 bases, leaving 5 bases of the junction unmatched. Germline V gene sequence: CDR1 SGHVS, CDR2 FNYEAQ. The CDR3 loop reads CASSLAGRGPTDTQYF. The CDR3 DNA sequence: TGTGCCAGCAGCTTAGCTGGGAGGGGCCCCACAGATACGCAGTATTTT.

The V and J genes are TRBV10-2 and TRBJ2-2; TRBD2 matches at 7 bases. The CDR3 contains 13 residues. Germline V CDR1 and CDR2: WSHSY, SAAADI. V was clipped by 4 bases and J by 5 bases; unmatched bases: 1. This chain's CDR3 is CASSGTSTGELFF. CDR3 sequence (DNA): TGCGCCAGCAGTGGGACTAGTACCGGGGAGCTGTTTTTT.

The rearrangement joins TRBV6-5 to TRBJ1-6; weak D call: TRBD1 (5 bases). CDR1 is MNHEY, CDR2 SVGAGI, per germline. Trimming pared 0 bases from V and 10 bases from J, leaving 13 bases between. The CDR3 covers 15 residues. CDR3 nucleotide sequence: TGTGCCAGCAGTTACTCCCAGGGTCTGGGATCACCCCTCCACTTT. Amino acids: CASSYSQGLGSPLHF.

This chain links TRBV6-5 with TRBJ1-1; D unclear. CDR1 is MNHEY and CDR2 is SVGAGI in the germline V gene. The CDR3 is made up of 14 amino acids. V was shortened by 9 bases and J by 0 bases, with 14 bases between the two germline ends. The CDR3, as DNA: TGTGCCAGTAGTCAGAGGCAGCTGAACACTGAAGCTTTCTTT. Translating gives CASSQRQLNTEAFF.

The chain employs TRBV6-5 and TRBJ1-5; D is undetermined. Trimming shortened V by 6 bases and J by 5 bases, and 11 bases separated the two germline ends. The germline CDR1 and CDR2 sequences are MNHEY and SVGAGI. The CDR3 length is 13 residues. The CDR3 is CASRPDFHQPQHF. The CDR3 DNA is TGTGCCAGCAGACCCGACTTCCATCAGCCCCAGCATTTT.

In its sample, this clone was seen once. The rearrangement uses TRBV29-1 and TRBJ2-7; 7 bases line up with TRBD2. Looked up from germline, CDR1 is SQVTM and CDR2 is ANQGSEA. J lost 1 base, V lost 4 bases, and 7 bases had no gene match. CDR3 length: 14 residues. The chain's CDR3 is CSVAPSGNSYEQYF. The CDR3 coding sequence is TGCAGCGTTGCCCCTAGCGGCAATTCCTACGAGCAGTACTTC.

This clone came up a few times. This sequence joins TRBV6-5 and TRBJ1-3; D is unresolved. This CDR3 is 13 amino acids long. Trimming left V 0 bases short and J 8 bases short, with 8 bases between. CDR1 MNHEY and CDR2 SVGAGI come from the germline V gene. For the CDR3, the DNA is TGTGCCAGCAGTTACTCGACTAAAGACACCATATATTTT. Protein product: CASSYSTKDTIYF.

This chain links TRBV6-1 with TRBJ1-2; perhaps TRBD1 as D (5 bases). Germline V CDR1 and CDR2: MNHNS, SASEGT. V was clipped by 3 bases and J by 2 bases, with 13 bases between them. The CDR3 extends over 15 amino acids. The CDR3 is CASSDPWGLNYGYTF. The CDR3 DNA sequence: TGTGCCAGCAGTGATCCATGGGGCCTCAACTATGGCTACACCTTC.

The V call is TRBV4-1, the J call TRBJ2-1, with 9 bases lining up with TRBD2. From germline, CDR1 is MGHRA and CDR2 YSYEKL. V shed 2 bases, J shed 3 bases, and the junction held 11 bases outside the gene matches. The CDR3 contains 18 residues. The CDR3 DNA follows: TGCGCCAGCAGCCAACTTAGTAGCGGGGGCCATATCTACAATGAGCAGTTCTTC. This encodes CASSQLSSGGHIYNEQFF.

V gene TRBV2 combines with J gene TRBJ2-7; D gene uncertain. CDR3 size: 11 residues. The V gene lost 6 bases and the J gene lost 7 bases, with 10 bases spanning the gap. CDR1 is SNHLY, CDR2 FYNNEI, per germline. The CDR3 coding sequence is TGTGCCAGCAGGATACGGGTTGAGCAGTACTTC. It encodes CASRIRVEQYF.

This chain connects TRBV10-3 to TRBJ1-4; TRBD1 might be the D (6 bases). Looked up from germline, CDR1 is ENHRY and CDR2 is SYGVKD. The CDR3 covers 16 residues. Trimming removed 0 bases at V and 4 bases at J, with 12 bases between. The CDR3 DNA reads TGTGCCATCAGTGAGTCGGAAAGACAGGATAATGAAAAACTGTTTTTT. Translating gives CAISESERQDNEKLFF.

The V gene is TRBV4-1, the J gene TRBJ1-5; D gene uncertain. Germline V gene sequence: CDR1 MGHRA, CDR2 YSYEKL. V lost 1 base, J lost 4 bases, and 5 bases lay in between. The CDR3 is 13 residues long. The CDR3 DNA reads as TGCGCCAGCAGCCAAGTAGTAAATCAGCCCCAGCATTTT. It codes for CASSQVVNQPQHF.

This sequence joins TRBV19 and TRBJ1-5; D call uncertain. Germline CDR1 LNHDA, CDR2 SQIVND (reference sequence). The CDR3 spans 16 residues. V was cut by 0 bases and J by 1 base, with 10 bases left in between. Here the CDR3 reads CASSIDPAVSNQPQHF. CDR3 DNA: TGTGCCAGTAGTATAGATCCGGCGGTGAGCAATCAGCCCCAGCATTTT.

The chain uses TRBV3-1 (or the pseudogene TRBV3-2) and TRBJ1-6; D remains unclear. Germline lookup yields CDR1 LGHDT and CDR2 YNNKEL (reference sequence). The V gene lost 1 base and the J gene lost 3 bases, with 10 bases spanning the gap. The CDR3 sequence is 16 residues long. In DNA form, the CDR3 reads TGTGCCAGCAGCCAAGGTCGAAACTTCTATAATTCACCCCTCCACTTT. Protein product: CASSQGRNFYNSPLHF.

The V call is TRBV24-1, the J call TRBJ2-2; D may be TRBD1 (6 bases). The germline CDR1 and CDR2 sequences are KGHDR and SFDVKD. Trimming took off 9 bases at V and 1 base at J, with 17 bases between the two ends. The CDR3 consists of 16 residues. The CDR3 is CATADAGGMNTGELFF. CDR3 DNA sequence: TGTGCCACCGCGGATGCTGGGGGCATGAACACCGGGGAGCTGTTTTTT.

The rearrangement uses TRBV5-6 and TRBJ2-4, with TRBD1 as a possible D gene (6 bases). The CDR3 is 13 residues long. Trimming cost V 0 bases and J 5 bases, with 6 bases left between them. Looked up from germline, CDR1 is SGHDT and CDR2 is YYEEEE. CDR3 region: CASSLGGQNIQYF. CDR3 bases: TGTGCCAGCAGCTTGGGGGGGCAAAACATTCAGTACTTC.